These 7 T cell receptor beta chains were sequenced from one sample in a study of OX40 agonist ivuxolimab in advanced cancers. Using immunoSEQ multiplex PCR, the repertoire was profiled, and TCRdb retains in-frame clones only, with some absent. This table has 70,000 or so clones, 84% appearing once. The material sequenced was CD4+ or CD8+ T cells sorted from blood, taken in a trial of the OX40 agonist ivuxolimab. The source is an adult with an advanced solid tumor such as melanoma, head and neck, liver or kidney cancer.

The chain uses TRBV7-2 and TRBJ2-7, with 7 bases fitting TRBD2. This CDR3 has 17 residues. V shed 1 base, J shed 3 bases, and the junction held 12 bases outside the gene matches. CDR1 and CDR2 from the germline V gene are SGHTA and FQGNSA. The CDR3: CASSLVAGDFPGYEQYF. CDR3 nucleotides: TGTGCCAGCAGCTTAGTCGCGGGGGACTTTCCCGGCTACGAGCAGTACTTC.

This chain joins TRBV7-9 and TRBJ2-3, with TRBD2 matching over 9 bases. Per the germline V gene, CDR1 is SEHNR and CDR2 is FQNEAQ (reference sequence). This CDR3 comprises 18 residues. V dropped 2 bases and J dropped 4; count of bases not matched to a gene: 13. The CDR3 region has the DNA TGTGCCAGCAGCTTAACAGAGACTAGCGGCCCGAGCGCAGATACGCAGTATTTT. This encodes CASSLTETSGPSADTQYF.

The chain employs TRBV10-1 and TRBJ2-1; no reliable D call. Trimming stripped 6 bases from V and 0 bases from J, with 15 bases between. The germline CDR1 and CDR2 sequences are WNHNN and SYGVQD (reference sequence). The CDR3 extends over 16 amino acids. The DNA of the CDR3 is TGCGCCAGCAGCGACCCGCAAGCAAGCTCCTACAATGAGCAGTTCTTC. This gives the protein CASSDPQASSYNEQFF.

The chain links TRBV12-5 to TRBJ2-1; 10 positions match TRBD2. CDR1 is LGHNT, CDR2 FRNRAP, per germline. V gave up 8 bases and J gave up 8 bases; unmatched junction bases: 12. The CDR3 runs to 15 residues. The CDR3: CASSSGGRELDEQFF. The CDR3 nucleotides read TGTGCTAGTAGTAGCGGGGGGCGAGAACTCGATGAGCAGTTCTTC.

This clone was found once. The chain joins TRBV7-2 to TRBJ2-5, with D possibly TRBD1 on 5 matching bases. The germline V gene has CDR1 SGHTA and CDR2 FQGNSA. The CDR3 loop spans 14 amino acids. V gave up 1 base and J gave up 7 bases, with 13 bases separating them. CDR3 nucleotides: TGTGCCAGCAGCTTAGGAGTGAGGCAGGGGACCCAGTACTTC. Its translation: CASSLGVRQGTQYF.

The J gene is TRBJ2-7, the V gene TRBV6-4; D may be TRBD2 (6 bases). The CDR3 is 17 residues long. The germline V gene encodes CDR1 MRHNA and CDR2 SNTAGT. Trimming cost V 0 bases and J 4 bases, with 19 bases left between them. For the CDR3, the DNA is TGTGCCAGCAGTGACTCGGGGGAGAAGGGACTCTTGTACGAGCAGTACTTC. The encoded protein is CASSDSGEKGLLYEQYF.

CDR3 DNA sequence: TGCGCCAGCAGCCAACCTGGGACAGGGAAAGAGACCCAGTACTTC. It encodes CASSQPGTGKETQYF. This chain joins TRBV4-1 and TRBJ2-5; 9 nucleotides line up with TRBD1. The ends lost 2 bases at V and 3 bases at J; junction bases unmatched: 4. The CDR3 is 15 amino acids. Germline loops: CDR1 MGHRA, CDR2 YSYEKL.